This TCR beta chain comes out of a study of post-analysis software for immune sequencing data. Study observations and caveats: The study found significantly lower normalized Chao1 diversity in multiple sclerosis patients than in controls.

Libraries were made from TCR beta cDNA, and they carried unique molecular identifiers. Once roughly 0.9 to 11 million T cells were used, about 490,000 cDNA molecules resulted. TCRdb reanalysed the PCR reads using MiXCR and keeps one entry per CDR3 protein. The data contain some 260,000 distinct CDR3 sequences, 36% of them singletons. This clonotype was seen repeatedly, ten times or more. The antigen is not known. The sample was blood. The source of this sequence is a girl aged 5 to 17 with multiple sclerosis.

As DNA, the CDR3 is TGTGCCAGCAGCCGGGGACAGGGTAAAGCTTTCTTT. Residues: CASSRGQGKAFF. The chain employs TRBV5-5 and TRBJ1-1, with 9 bases matching TRBD1. Germline values: CDR1 SGHKS, CDR2 YYEKEE (reference sequence). The J segment lost 9 bases and the V segment lost 4 bases, leaving 4 bases of the junction unmatched. This CDR3 region has 12 residues.